Described below is a single T cell receptor beta chain sequence and its context. Its target is not known. V lost 6 bases, J lost 8 bases, and 15 bases stayed unmatched. Per germline, CDR1 SQVTM and CDR2 ANQGSEA. The CDR3 length is 14 residues. The record originates from a study of cytomegalovirus exposure and HLA in healthy donors. Study-level points and caveats: Whilst most TCR sequences proved rare, a subset of public TCRs occurred across many donors. Researchers counted approximately 160 TCR beta chains as cytomegalovirus-associated.

Profiling relied on immunoSEQ multiplex PCR, and the TCRdb table lists in-frame clones only, not all of them. The sample yields approximately 140,000 clones, 86% seen once. The source of this sequence is a man younger than 35 in good health and CMV-seronegative. The sample comprised PBMCs. The J gene is TRBJ1-2, the V gene TRBV29-1; 7 nucleotides line up with TRBD1. CDR3 coding DNA: TGCAGCGTGTATGAGGGACAGCCAACTAGAGGCTACACCTTC. This encodes CSVYEGQPTRGYTF.